Each of the 25 T cell receptor beta chains below was sequenced from the same sample in a study of identical twins. TCRdb redid the calling of the 5' RACE reads with MiXCR, one entry per CDR3 protein. The table has around 470,000 distinct CDR3 sequences, more than 13% seen once. These data were likewise used in another study, on yellow fever vaccine responses in identical twins.

Sequencing used CD4+ T cells sorted from blood. The source is a woman aged 18 to 35 in good health.

This clonotype was counted a few times. The J gene is TRBJ1-1, the V gene TRBV10-2; D unclear. This CDR3 has 12 amino acids. The germline V gene has CDR1 WSHSY and CDR2 SAAADI. Trimming took 4 bases from V and 1 from J, leaving 4 bases between them. The DNA of the CDR3 is TGCGCCAGCAGTGGGTCGAACACTGAAGCTTTCTTT. Protein product: CASSGSNTEAFF.

This clonotype was observed many times. The chain employs TRBV5-1 and TRBJ2-3, with 9 bases fitting TRBD1. Trimming cost V 4 bases and J 4 bases; bases outside gene matches: 10. Germline CDR1 SGHRS, CDR2 YFSETQ. This CDR3 contains 16 residues. The CDR3 loop reads CASSPGDRVYADTQYF. In DNA form, the CDR3 reads TGCGCCAGCAGCCCGGGGGACAGGGTATACGCAGATACGCAGTATTTT.

The chain joins TRBV7-9 to TRBJ1-1; TRBD1 aligns across 8 bases. The CDR3 covers 14 residues. Germline V CDR1 and CDR2: SEHNR, FQNEAQ (reference sequence). With V trimmed by 5 bases and J by 1 base, 3 bases remained unmatched. The CDR3 here is CASSKGTGNTEAFF. In nucleotides, the CDR3 is TGTGCCAGCAGCAAGGGGACAGGGAACACTGAAGCTTTCTTT.

A few counts support this clonotype. The chain combines TRBV20-1 with TRBJ2-1; D is possibly TRBD1 or TRBD2 (7 bases each). V was trimmed by 4 bases and J by 9 bases, leaving 16 bases between them. CDR1 is DFQATT, CDR2 SNEGSKA, per germline (reference sequence). The CDR3 has 13 amino acids. The CDR3 loop is CSATSGGASEQFF. The DNA of the CDR3 is TGCAGTGCTACCTCAGGGGGGGCCTCTGAGCAGTTCTTC.

The chain employs TRBV12-3 or TRBV12-4 and TRBJ2-7; 7 positions agree with TRBD2. V lost 3 bases, J lost 7 bases, and 9 bases stayed unmatched. The CDR3 covers 14 residues. The CDR3 here is CASSFGGRRGEQYF. CDR3 coding DNA: TGTGCCAGCAGTTTTGGAGGCCGGCGGGGGGAGCAGTACTTC.

This clonotype was observed at least ten times. The V and J genes are TRBV6-2 or TRBV6-3 and TRBJ1-5; 9 bases agree with TRBD1. Looked up from germline, CDR1 is MNHEY and CDR2 is SVGEGT. V was pared by 4 bases and J by 1 base, with 8 bases of the junction left unmatched. This CDR3 is 17 amino acids long. The DNA for the CDR3 is TGTGCCAGCAGTTCGTTAACAGGGGGCCTGAGCAATCAGCCCCAGCATTTT. It codes for CASSSLTGGLSNQPQHF.

This clonotype has just a few counts. The chain combines TRBV28 with TRBJ2-2, with 9 bases aligning to TRBD2. V gave up 4 bases and J gave up 7 bases; unmatched junction bases: 4. Germline V gene data show CDR1 as MDHEN and CDR2 as SYDVKM. CDR3 size: 14 residues. CDR3 sequence: CASSSSGKGGELFF. In DNA form, the CDR3 reads TGTGCCAGCAGTTCTAGCGGGAAGGGCGGGGAGCTGTTTTTT.

The chain links TRBV5-1 to TRBJ2-3; D remains unclear. The CDR3 totals 14 residues. CDR1 is SGHRS, CDR2 YFSETQ, per germline. V was pared by 0 bases and J by 1 base, with 6 bases between. In nucleotides, the CDR3 is TGCGCCAGCAGCTTGGAGGTACGCACAGATACGCAGTATTTT. Its protein product is CASSLEVRTDTQYF.

The genes are TRBV20-1 and TRBJ2-2; no reliable D call. The CDR3 is 12 residues long. The germline V gene encodes CDR1 DFQATT and CDR2 SNEGSKA (reference sequence). The V end was cut by 3 bases, the J end by 3 bases, with 5 bases between. The CDR3 region is CSARFHTGELFF. The DNA of the CDR3 is TGCAGTGCTAGGTTCCACACCGGGGAGCTGTTTTTT.

The chain recombines TRBV12-3 or TRBV12-4 with TRBJ1-1, with 7 bases lining up with TRBD1. This CDR3 has 12 amino acids. V was pared by 5 bases and J by 6 bases, with 3 bases of the junction left unmatched. The CDR3 region is CASSMRGPEAFF. CDR3 coding DNA: TGTGCCAGCAGTATGAGGGGGCCTGAAGCTTTCTTT.

The sample holds a few counts of this clonotype. The chain has TRBV12-3 or TRBV12-4 and TRBJ2-1; perhaps D is TRBD1 or TRBD2 (6 bases each). V was trimmed by 6 bases and J by 7 bases, leaving 22 bases between them. This CDR3 contains 16 residues. CDR3 region: CASRPTGRGALNEQFF. The CDR3 region has the DNA TGTGCCAGCAGACCTACAGGTAGGGGGGCGTTGAATGAGCAGTTCTTC.

This clonotype was observed a handful of times. The chain couples TRBV9 to TRBJ2-1, with 8 nucleotides matching TRBD2. Germline V gene sequence: CDR1 SGDLS, CDR2 YYNGEE. The length of the CDR3 is 16 residues. With V trimmed by 0 bases and J by 5 bases, 7 bases remained unmatched. CDR3 bases: TGTGCCAGCAGCGTAGCTTTGCGGGGGGCGGACAATGAGCAGTTCTTC. Translated, it gives CASSVALRGADNEQFF.

This clonotype was seen only a few times. This chain joins TRBV4-3 and TRBJ2-7, with D tentatively TRBD2 (7 bases). The V end lost 1 base, the J end lost 2 bases, and 15 bases lay between the germline ends. The CDR3 runs to 16 residues. The V gene's germline CDR1 is LGHNA and CDR2 YSLEER. CDR3 amino acids: CASSQAGASGPYEQYF. The CDR3 region has the DNA TGCGCCAGCAGCCAAGCGGGGGCTAGCGGACCCTACGAGCAGTACTTC.

This rearrangement joins TRBV6-2 or TRBV6-3 to TRBJ2-1; 10 bases map to TRBD1. The germline gives CDR1 MNHEY, CDR2 SVGEGT. The CDR3 has 20 residues. Trimming cost V 4 bases and J 0 bases; bases outside gene matches: 15. CDR3 bases: TGTGCCAGCAGTTCCCAACTCGACAGGGGGCGAGAAAGCTCCTACAATGAGCAGTTCTTC. Its translation: CASSSQLDRGRESSYNEQFF.

This clonotype was counted many times. V and J are TRBV4-2 and TRBJ2-1; D not resolved. The CDR3 covers 13 residues. Per the germline V gene, CDR1 is LGHNA and CDR2 is YNFKEQ. The V and J ends lost 6 bases and 11 bases respectively, with 17 bases between them. Written as DNA, the CDR3 is TGTGCCAGCAGGGGCAATTATCGAGACCAGCAGTTCTTC. This translates into CASRGNYRDQQFF.

The chain links TRBV20-1 to TRBJ2-2; D perhaps matches TRBD1 (6 bases). The CDR3 is 12 residues long. Germline V lookup: CDR1 DFQATT, CDR2 SNEGSKA (reference sequence). The V gene lost 7 bases and the J gene lost 7 bases, with 13 bases spanning the gap. The CDR3 DNA reads TGCAGTGTCCCACAGGGAAACGGGGAGCTGTTTTTT. Translating gives CSVPQGNGELFF.

This chain connects TRBV29-1 to TRBJ2-3; no clear D. The germline CDR1 and CDR2 sequences are SQVTM and ANQGSEA. The CDR3 has 11 residues. Trimming pared 6 bases from V and 3 bases from J, leaving 7 bases between. CDR3 DNA sequence: TGCAGCGTCAACCCTACAGATACGCAGTATTTT. Protein: CSVNPTDTQYF.

The sample holds a few counts of this clonotype. The genes are TRBV10-3 and TRBJ2-7; D not resolved. Trimming cost V 6 bases and J 4 bases, with 10 bases left between them. Germline V gives CDR1 ENHRY, CDR2 SYGVKD. CDR3 length equals 12 residues. CDR3 sequence (DNA): TGTGCCATCAGGGCAGATCAATACGAGCAGTACTTC. It codes for CAIRADQYEQYF.

The J gene is TRBJ2-5, the V gene TRBV2; D might be TRBD2 (6 bases). The ends were cut back, 4 bases at V and 5 bases at J, with 14 bases in the middle. The CDR3 covers 14 residues. Germline V gene sequence: CDR1 SNHLY, CDR2 FYNNEI. The DNA of the CDR3 is TGTGCCAGCAGTGGCACCTCGGGGAGGGAGACCCAGTACTTC. Translating gives CASSGTSGRETQYF.

The chain has TRBV11-2 and TRBJ2-5; maybe TRBD1 (6 bases). The CDR3 length is 16 residues. CDR1 is SGHAT and CDR2 is FQNNGV in the germline V gene. Trimming took 5 bases from V and 2 from J, leaving 18 bases between them. CDR3 sequence (DNA): TGTGCCAGCAGCCCTTCCGGGACACTGGGGCAAGAGACCCAGTACTTC. This codes for CASSPSGTLGQETQYF.

This clonotype was seen a few times. The J gene is TRBJ2-7, the V gene TRBV12-3 or TRBV12-4, with TRBD2 identical over 7 bases. The CDR3 has 15 amino acids. After removal of 5 bases from V and 3 bases from J, the junction contained 10 bases not matched to a gene. CDR3 coding DNA: TGTGCCAGCAGTAGGGGCGGGAGCCGGGGCTACGAGCAGTACTTC. It encodes CASSRGGSRGYEQYF.

This clonotype has only a few counts. The chain combines TRBV10-3 with TRBJ1-1; D is uncertain. The V and J ends lost 4 bases and 4 bases respectively, with 13 bases between them. The CDR3 has 14 amino acids. CDR1 and CDR2 (germline): ENHRY, SYGVKD. The CDR3 here is CAISASGGGTEAFF. Here the CDR3 DNA reads TGTGCCATCAGTGCATCGGGTGGTGGCACTGAAGCTTTCTTT.

In this sample, this clonotype turned up many times. A read error may produce the germline difference seen at one junction end. This chain joins TRBV5-1 and TRBJ2-2, with 9 bases identical to TRBD2. The V gene's germline CDR1 is SGHRS and CDR2 YFSETQ. This CDR3 has 15 residues. As DNA, the CDR3 is TGTGCCAGCAGCTTAGCGGGGGCGAACACCGGGGAGCTGTTTTTT. It specifies CASSLAGANTGELFF.

J is TRBJ1-2 and V is TRBV7-9, with TRBD1 matching 8 bases. Germline V lookup: CDR1 SEHNR, CDR2 FQNEAQ (reference sequence). This CDR3 spans 15 amino acids. The trim removed 4 bases at V and 3 bases at J, leaving 7 bases unmatched. The CDR3 loop reads CASSWDRTKDYGYTF. CDR3 nucleotide sequence: TGTGCCAGCAGCTGGGACAGGACCAAGGACTATGGCTACACCTTC.

This clonotype was counted between two and nine times. The V and J genes are TRBV2 and TRBJ1-6; 7 bases map to TRBD1. J was trimmed by 9 bases and V by 10 bases; bases with no gene match: 15. Germline-derived CDR1 and CDR2 are SNHLY and FYNNEI. The CDR3 has 15 residues. The CDR3 region is CATQLTGMGGSPLHF. The CDR3 DNA reads as TGTGCCACTCAATTGACAGGGATGGGGGGTTCACCCCTCCACTTT.